The next 13 T cell receptor beta chains were all read from a single sample in a study of blood T cell repertoires in COVID-19. The table came from immunoSEQ multiplex PCR; TCRdb's copy has only in-frame clones and leaves some out. The sample shows 35,000 to 40,000 clones, 80% of them seen only once. Sequenced material: peripheral blood. Receptor source: a man aged 80 or over with active or convalescent COVID-19.

The V and J genes are TRBV24-1 and TRBJ1-1; D possibly corresponds to TRBD1 (6 bases). Looked up from germline, CDR1 is KGHDR and CDR2 is SFDVKD. The V and J ends lost 5 bases and 8 bases respectively, with 11 bases between them. This CDR3 has 12 amino acids. The CDR3 sequence: CATSGQGTEAFF. The CDR3 coding sequence is TGTGCCACCAGTGGCCAGGGGACCGAAGCTTTCTTT.

For the CDR3, the DNA is TGTGCCAGCAGCTTACTGGCTAGCGGACAAGAGACCCAGTACTTC. Residues: CASSLLASGQETQYF. The V gene is TRBV7-9, the J gene TRBJ2-5; TRBD2 aligns across 7 bases. The trim removed 2 bases at V and 2 bases at J, leaving 5 bases unmatched. The CDR3 extends over 15 amino acids. Germline-derived CDR1 and CDR2 are SEHNR and FQNEAQ (reference sequence).

J is TRBJ2-7 and V is TRBV27; D perhaps matches TRBD2 (5 bases). V lost 5 bases to trimming and J lost 4 bases, with 15 bases between them. The CDR3 contains 14 residues. The germline CDR1 and CDR2 sequences are MNHEY and SMNVEV (reference sequence). The CDR3 nucleotides are TGTGCCAGCAGTAAACACGGGGTTGTGTACGAGCAGTACTTC. Translated: CASSKHGVVYEQYF.

V and J are TRBV19 and TRBJ1-4; D might be TRBD1 (6 bases). The germline V and J ends were trimmed by 4 bases and 5 bases, with 11 bases remaining between them. Germline CDR1 is LNHDA and CDR2 is SQIVND (reference sequence). The CDR3 covers 14 residues. CDR3 sequence (DNA): TGTGCCAGTAGTAGACAGGCCCAAAATGAAAAACTGTTTTTT. This sequence encodes CASSRQAQNEKLFF.

In this sample, this clone turned up a few times. This chain joins TRBV5-1 and TRBJ2-7; a possible D gene is TRBD2 (5 bases). Germline CDR1 and CDR2: SGHRS and YFSETQ. Trimming left V 1 base short and J 7 bases short, with 6 bases between. The CDR3 covers 11 residues. The CDR3 is CASSLRGEQYF. The CDR3 nucleotides are TGCGCCAGCAGCTTGCGAGGGGAGCAGTACTTC. Drawing the rest from reference TRBV5-1 and TRBJ2-7, the complete variable domain is KAGVTQTPRYLIKTRGQQVTLSCSPISGHRSVSWYQQTPGQGLQFLFEYFSETQRNKGNFPGRFSGRQFSNSRSEMNVSTLELGDSALYLCASSLRGEQYFGPGTRLTVT.

This clone came up a few times. V is TRBV11-3 and J is TRBJ2-2; 12 bases are shared with TRBD2. The J segment lost 2 bases and the V segment lost 5 bases, leaving 3 bases of the junction unmatched. Germline V gene sequence: CDR1 SGHNT, CDR2 YENEEA. The CDR3 covers 16 residues. CDR3 sequence: CASSPGLAGNTGELFF. The CDR3 DNA follows: TGTGCCAGCAGCCCCGGACTAGCGGGAAACACCGGGGAGCTGTTTTTT.

This chain joins TRBV9 and TRBJ2-3, with D unresolved. V was pared by 3 bases and J by 3 bases, with 14 bases between. Germline assignment: CDR1 SGDLS and CDR2 YYNGEE. The CDR3 runs 15 residues. CDR3 DNA: TGTGCCAGCAGCGCCGGAGCCGTCAATACAGATACGCAGTATTTT. Its protein is CASSAGAVNTDTQYF.

This clone was seen more than once but under ten times. This chain uses TRBV11-1 with TRBJ2-1; TRBD2 matches at 7 bases. Germline V gene sequence: CDR1 SGHAT, CDR2 FQDESV (reference sequence). Trimming took 5 bases from V and 11 from J; bases not matched to a gene: 3. The CDR3 has 11 residues. The CDR3 DNA reads TGTGCCAGCAGCGAAGCGGGGAAGCAGTTCTTC. Its protein is CASSEAGKQFF.

This clone was observed a few times. J is TRBJ2-1 and V is TRBV27; the match to TRBD2 covers 8 bases. CDR3 length: 15 residues. Germline assignment: CDR1 MNHEY and CDR2 SMNVEV (reference sequence). The ends lost 8 bases at V and 9 bases at J; junction bases unmatched: 15. CDR3: CASGPRRGAVGEQFF. The CDR3 DNA reads TGTGCCAGCGGGCCCAGGCGGGGGGCCGTCGGTGAGCAGTTCTTC.

J is TRBJ2-7 and V is TRBV3-1 (or the pseudogene TRBV3-2), with D maybe TRBD2 (5 bases). CDR1 is LGHDT, CDR2 YNNKEL, per germline (reference sequence). Trimming removed 1 base from V and 6 bases from J, with 10 bases in between. CDR3 length equals 13 residues. The CDR3 region is CASSQARRSEQYF. In DNA, the CDR3 is TGTGCCAGCAGCCAAGCGAGGAGGAGCGAGCAGTACTTC.

This clone was detected a few times. The genes are TRBV19 and TRBJ1-2; D gene ambiguous. V was trimmed by 7 bases and J by 5 bases, leaving 17 bases between them. This CDR3 has 14 amino acids. Germline-derived CDR1 and CDR2 are LNHDA and SQIVND (reference sequence). CDR3 residues: CASTVGGKAYGYTF. The CDR3 coding sequence is TGTGCCAGTACCGTCGGAGGGAAGGCGTATGGCTACACCTTC.

The chain recombines TRBV27 with TRBJ2-7; D gene uncertain. CDR3 length: 17 amino acids. V was trimmed by 2 bases and J by 3 bases, leaving 20 bases between them. The germline V gene has CDR1 MNHEY and CDR2 SMNVEV (reference sequence). CDR3 sequence (DNA): TGTGCCAGCAGTTTAGCAGCACACTCGGGTGGAGTCTACGAGCAGTACTTC. The encoded protein is CASSLAAHSGGVYEQYF.

The chain uses TRBV5-1 and TRBJ2-5; weak D call: TRBD2 (7 bases). V was pared by 7 bases and J by 4 bases, with 20 bases between. The CDR3 is made up of 15 amino acids. Per the germline V gene, CDR1 is SGHRS and CDR2 is YFSETQ. CDR3 protein: CASATDGGLGETQYF. CDR3 nucleotides: TGCGCCAGCGCCACTGACGGGGGGCTTGGAGAGACCCAGTACTTC.